This T cell receptor beta chain is from a study of glioma-infiltrating T cells after dendritic cell vaccination. Trimming shortened V by 4 bases and J by 8 bases, and 17 bases separated the two germline ends. This CDR3 is built from 14 residues. The germline CDR1 and CDR2 sequences are MGHRA and YSYEKL. Time point reported: after dendritic cell vaccination, including at tumor progression/relapse. Produced via immunoSEQ multiplex PCR; TCRdb's table is partial and in-frame only. The sample holds more than 75,000 clones, less than 90% seen once. This sequence joins TRBV4-1 and TRBJ1-2; D not resolved. This sequence was found in a human donor with glioblastoma. The input for sequencing was blood, taken after dendritic cell vaccination. The CDR3 DNA sequence: TGCGCCAGCAGCCCCTCAACTAACTATGGCGGCTACACCTTC. Its translation is CASSPSTNYGGYTF.